The 16 T cell receptor beta chains given below trace back to one sample, sequenced in a study of response to subunit inactivated influenza vaccine listed by TCRdb under 2018. The receptor library was made with RT-PCR. The sequencing machine was an Illumina HiSeq 2500. TCRdb trimmed the raw reads at Q25, called clones with MiXCR and kept productive beta chains. Here each entry gathers all rows of one CDR3 protein and keeps the most common genes and DNA. Here the sample has around 520,000 distinct CDR3 sequences; about 10% occur a single time. Of the sample, more than 8.5% falls within the top ten clones. The specimen comprised PBMCs from blood, sampled on the day of vaccination. The receptors shown here come from a man in his fifties who received an inactivated influenza vaccine. Donor details come from another sample of the same person, matched by shared clones.

The chain carries TRBV5-4 and TRBJ2-5; TRBD2 aligns across 7 bases. Germline V gives CDR1 SGHNT, CDR2 YYREEE (reference sequence). There are 16 residues in the CDR3. The V and J ends lost 0 bases and 2 bases, in that order; junction bases with no gene match: 7. The CDR3 DNA follows: TGTGCCAGCAGCTTGGGGGCGAGCGGGATACAAGAGACCCAGTACTTC. Amino acids: CASSLGASGIQETQYF.

The genes are TRBV4-3 and TRBJ2-1; 9 nucleotides match TRBD2. The germline V gene encodes CDR1 LGHNA and CDR2 YSLEER. J was trimmed by 8 bases and V by 0 bases; bases with no gene match: 11. This CDR3 is 17 amino acids long. CDR3 loop: CASSQDSLAGSWYEQFF. CDR3 nucleotide sequence: TGCGCCAGCAGCCAAGATTCCCTAGCGGGGTCTTGGTATGAGCAGTTCTTC.

The CDR3 protein is CASSVEAGVYTGELFF. The CDR3, as DNA: TGTGCCAGCAGTGTAGAAGCGGGGGTCTACACCGGGGAGCTGTTTTTT. The J gene is TRBJ2-2, the V gene TRBV2, with 8 bases matching TRBD2. The CDR3 covers 16 residues. Germline V gene lookup returns CDR1 SNHLY and CDR2 FYNNEI. Trimming cost V 4 bases and J 3 bases; bases outside gene matches: 7.

This chain links TRBV4-1 with TRBJ1-6, with 9 bases matching TRBD1. This CDR3 has 17 amino acids. Germline V lookup: CDR1 MGHRA, CDR2 YSYEKL. V shed 0 bases and J 9 bases; nucleotides not matched to a gene: 9. In nucleotides, the CDR3 is TGCGCCAGCAGCCAAGAGAGGGCCCGGGACAGGGCTTCACCCCTCCACTTT. Protein sequence: CASSQERARDRASPLHF.

The rearrangement joins TRBV5-1 to TRBJ2-7; D tentatively fits TRBD1 or TRBD2 (6 bases each). V dropped 0 bases and J dropped 2 bases, with 12 bases sitting between them. Germline loops: CDR1 SGHRS, CDR2 YFSETQ. The CDR3 length is 15 residues. This CDR3 reads CASSLGAGHPYEQYF. CDR3 nucleotides: TGCGCCAGCAGCTTGGGGGCGGGACACCCCTACGAGCAGTACTTC.

In its sample, this clonotype was seen a few times. The V call is TRBV5-1, the J call TRBJ2-2; D is uncertain. Germline V gene lookup returns CDR1 SGHRS and CDR2 YFSETQ. The CDR3 sequence is 14 residues long. The germline V and J ends were trimmed by 0 bases and 3 bases, with 6 bases remaining between them. This chain's CDR3 is CASSLERYTGELFF. Written as DNA, the CDR3 is TGCGCCAGCAGCTTGGAGAGGTACACCGGGGAGCTGTTTTTT.

This clonotype has a handful of counts. The rearrangement joins TRBV20-1 to TRBJ1-6, with TRBD1 as a possible D gene (5 bases). This CDR3 region has 15 residues. V was shortened by 0 bases and J by 13 bases, with 19 bases between the two germline ends. Germline V lookup: CDR1 DFQATT, CDR2 SNEGSKA (reference sequence). The CDR3 spells CSARDHLGGLGPLHF. For the CDR3, the DNA is TGCAGTGCTAGAGATCACCTCGGGGGGTTGGGGCCCCTCCACTTT.

This clonotype was detected many times. The chain's CDR3 is CASSESGANVLTF. The CDR3 DNA reads as TGTGCCAGCAGCGAATCTGGGGCCAACGTCCTGACTTTC. V and J are TRBV14 and TRBJ2-6; D not resolved. Looked up from germline, CDR1 is SGHDN and CDR2 is FVKESK. The CDR3 length is 13 residues. The V end was cut by 5 bases, the J end by 1 base, with 3 bases between.

The gene calls are TRBV6-2 or TRBV6-3 and TRBJ1-1; D is possibly TRBD1 (5 bases). V lost 2 bases and J lost 6, with 19 bases in between. Germline lookup yields CDR1 MNHEY and CDR2 SVGEGT. The CDR3 consists of 16 residues. The CDR3 DNA reads as TGTGCCAGCAGTTACCCACCCACGGGGACTCAGCCTGAAGCTTTCTTT. Its translation is CASSYPPTGTQPEAFF.

The table lists this clonotype with a few counts. The chain uses TRBV7-2 and TRBJ2-7, with D unclear. Germline V gene lookup returns CDR1 SGHTA and CDR2 FQGNSA. The CDR3 length is 13 residues. V lost 1 base and J lost 2, with 6 bases in between. The CDR3 DNA reads TGTGCCAGCAGCTTAGACAATACCTACGAGCAGTACTTC. Protein sequence: CASSLDNTYEQYF. Drawing the rest from reference TRBV7-2 and TRBJ2-7, the complete variable domain is GAGVSQSPSNKVTEKGKDVELRCDPISGHTALYWYRQSLGQGLEFLIYFQGNSAPDKSGLPSDRFSAERTGGSVSTLTIQRTQQEDSAVYLCASSLDNTYEQYFGPGTRLTVT.

In its sample, this clonotype was seen a few times. V is TRBV5-1 and J is TRBJ2-7, with 11 bases lining up with TRBD2. The CDR3 sequence is 16 residues long. CDR1 is SGHRS and CDR2 is YFSETQ in the germline V gene. With V trimmed by 0 bases and J by 2 bases, 4 bases remained unmatched. The CDR3 sequence is CASSLGLAGRTYEQYF. The CDR3 DNA reads as TGCGCCAGCAGCTTGGGACTAGCGGGGCGAACCTACGAGCAGTACTTC.

This clonotype was detected ten times or more. The gene calls are TRBV6-1 and TRBJ1-1; the match to TRBD1 covers 7 bases. The CDR3 covers 14 residues. V shed 6 bases and J 3 bases; nucleotides not matched to a gene: 7. The germline CDR1 and CDR2 sequences are MNHNS and SASEGT. The CDR3 here is CASSLQGIDTEAFF. The CDR3 nucleotides read TGTGCCAGCAGCCTACAGGGGATCGACACTGAAGCTTTCTTT.

The chain employs TRBV9 and TRBJ2-1; the D call may be TRBD1 or TRBD2 (6 bases each). This CDR3 has 15 residues. With 2 bases removed from V and 7 bases from J, the gap between germline ends came to 16 bases. In germline, CDR1 is SGDLS, CDR2 YYNGEE. The CDR3 DNA reads TGTGCCAGCAGCGTCCAGGGGTGGGAGGCTAATGAGCAGTTCTTC. It yields the protein CASSVQGWEANEQFF.

The V call is TRBV7-2, the J call TRBJ1-6; maybe TRBD1 (5 bases). CDR1 is SGHTA and CDR2 is FQGNSA in the germline V gene. Trimming left V 3 bases short and J 9 bases short, with 12 bases between. The CDR3 consists of 14 residues. DNA for the CDR3: TGTGCCAGCAGCTTCCCAGGGATAGGTTCACCCCTCCACTTT. Translation gives CASSFPGIGSPLHF.

This chain links TRBV19 with TRBJ1-5; 7 bases match TRBD1. The J segment lost 4 bases and the V segment lost 6 bases, leaving 6 bases of the junction unmatched. The CDR3 has 14 amino acids. CDR1 is LNHDA, CDR2 SQIVND, per germline (reference sequence). The CDR3 DNA reads as TGTGCCAGTAGAGTGGGGACAGTTAATCAGCCCCAGCATTTT. Translating gives CASRVGTVNQPQHF.

J is TRBJ2-1 and V is TRBV20-1, with D tentatively TRBD1 (6 bases). V was clipped by 5 bases and J by 6 bases, with 11 bases between them. CDR3 length: 12 amino acids. Germline V CDR1 and CDR2: DFQATT, SNEGSKA (reference sequence). The CDR3 DNA reads as TGCAGTGCTCGAACAGGGCCCAATGAGCAGTTCTTC. It translates to CSARTGPNEQFF.